The rows below give T cell receptor beta chains drawn from one sample of a study of cytomegalovirus exposure and HLA in healthy donors. The assay was immunoSEQ multiplex PCR, and TCRdb's table has in-frame clones only and misses some. The data contain some 160,000 clones, around 80% of them seen just once; the ten biggest clones take up about 6.3%. What was sequenced was PBMCs. The receptors shown here come from a male donor in good health and CMV-seropositive. The CDR3 runs from the conserved cysteine through the conserved F or W. Each record gives: D gene, clone size, V gene, J gene, CDR3 DNA, CDR3 protein. A D gene is named only where the DNA matches it firmly. Size is omitted from some rows. Given values are once, few, many or a class for expanded clones.

d_call: TRBD2
clone_size: few
v_call: TRBV7-9
j_call: TRBJ2-7
cdr3_nt: TGTTCCAGCAGCCGGCGGGAGTACGAGCAGTACTTC
cdr3_aa: CSSSRREYEQYF

d_call: TRBD1
clone_size: few
v_call: TRBV30
j_call: TRBJ2-1
cdr3_nt: TGTGCCTGGGGAGAAGGACAGGGATTTTACAATGAGCAGTTCTTC
cdr3_aa: CAWGEGQGFYNEQFF

d_call: .
clone_size: .
v_call: TRBV14
j_call: TRBJ2-1
cdr3_nt: TGTGCCAGCAGCTCCCCTGTATTGGGCGGGTCCTACAATGAGCAGTTCTTC
cdr3_aa: CASSSPVLGGSYNEQFF

d_call: TRBD1
clone_size: once
v_call: TRBV2
j_call: TRBJ1-1
cdr3_nt: TGTGCCAGCAGACTAAGACAGGGCACTGAAGCTTTCTTT
cdr3_aa: CASRLRQGTEAFF

d_call: TRBD1
clone_size: once
v_call: TRBV6-6
j_call: TRBJ2-3
cdr3_nt: TGTGCCAGCAGCTTGGGACAGGGCGGACGCACAGATACGCAGTATTTT
cdr3_aa: CASSLGQGGRTDTQYF

d_call: .
clone_size: once
v_call: TRBV5-5
j_call: TRBJ2-3
cdr3_nt: TGTGCCAGCAGCCCCGTCGGGATCACAGATACGCAGTATTTT
cdr3_aa: CASSPVGITDTQYF

d_call: .
clone_size: .
v_call: TRBV19
j_call: TRBJ2-2
cdr3_nt: TGTGCCAGTAGTATAGTAAGGGGGTCCGGGGAGCTGTTTTTT
cdr3_aa: CASSIVRGSGELFF

d_call: TRBD2
clone_size: few
v_call: TRBV5-4
j_call: TRBJ2-7
cdr3_nt: TGTGCCAGCAGCCACGGACTAGCGGCTTACGAGCAGTACTTC
cdr3_aa: CASSHGLAAYEQYF

d_call: .
clone_size: .
v_call: TRBV11-2
j_call: TRBJ2-7
cdr3_nt: TGTGCCAGCAGCTTATGGGGGCCCTACGAGCAGTACTTC
cdr3_aa: CASSLWGPYEQYF

d_call: .
clone_size: .
v_call: TRBV6-5
j_call: TRBJ1-1
cdr3_nt: TGTGCCAGCAGTTACTCAGGGGGTGATGTAGCTTTCTTT
cdr3_aa: CASSYSGGDVAFF

d_call: .
clone_size: few
v_call: TRBV7-9
j_call: TRBJ2-7
cdr3_nt: TGTTCCAGCAGCTTCCAGGTAACCCCCTACGAGCAGTACTTC
cdr3_aa: CSSSFQVTPYEQYF

d_call: .
clone_size: few
v_call: TRBV9
j_call: TRBJ2-3
cdr3_nt: TGTGCCAGCAGGGAGTCTCCCCACACAGATACGCAGTATTTT
cdr3_aa: CASRESPHTDTQYF

d_call: TRBD1
clone_size: .
v_call: TRBV28
j_call: TRBJ2-7
cdr3_nt: TGTGCCAGCAGTTCCTTGGGACAGGGGGCCCACGAGCAGTACTTC
cdr3_aa: CASSSLGQGAHEQYF

d_call: TRBD1
clone_size: .
v_call: TRBV6-6
j_call: TRBJ2-3
cdr3_nt: TGTGCCAGCACTCCCCGGGACAGGTCCACAGATACGCAGTATTTT
cdr3_aa: CASTPRDRSTDTQYF

d_call: .
clone_size: once
v_call: TRBV30
j_call: TRBJ1-6
cdr3_nt: TGTGCCTGGAGTGTACTCAGGGGACGCCTTACCTATAATTCACCCCTCCACTTT
cdr3_aa: CAWSVLRGRLTYNSPLHF

d_call: TRBD2
clone_size: .
v_call: TRBV6-5
j_call: TRBJ2-5
cdr3_nt: TGTGCCAGCAGTTACGGGAGCGGGAGTAGGGTGACCCAGTACTTC
cdr3_aa: CASSYGSGSRVTQYF

d_call: .
clone_size: .
v_call: TRBV6-1
j_call: TRBJ1-5
cdr3_nt: TGTGCCAGCACCCTGAGGGCGGTGAATCAGCCCCAGCATTTT
cdr3_aa: CASTLRAVNQPQHF

d_call: .
clone_size: .
v_call: TRBV9
j_call: TRBJ2-3
cdr3_nt: TGTGCCAGCAGCGTAAATTCAGGGGCAGATACGCAGTATTTT
cdr3_aa: CASSVNSGADTQYF

d_call: .
clone_size: once
v_call: TRBV7-9
j_call: TRBJ1-2
cdr3_nt: TGTGCCAGCAGCTTCGGAGACGCCTATTACGGCTACACCTTC
cdr3_aa: CASSFGDAYYGYTF

d_call: .
clone_size: few
v_call: TRBV4-1
j_call: TRBJ2-7
cdr3_nt: TGCGCCAGCAGCCCTCTAGGCGGGTCCCCCTACGAGCAGTACTTC
cdr3_aa: CASSPLGGSPYEQYF

d_call: .
clone_size: .
v_call: TRBV7-9
j_call: TRBJ1-3
cdr3_nt: TGTTCCAGCAGCTTAGGTAGGGGAAGGGCACCATCTGGAAACACCATATATTTT
cdr3_aa: CSSSLGRGRAPSGNTIYF

d_call: .
clone_size: .
v_call: TRBV7-2
j_call: TRBJ2-3
cdr3_nt: TGTGCCAGCAGCTTGATTACGGGAGAGGTTACGCAGTATTTT
cdr3_aa: CASSLITGEVTQYF

d_call: .
clone_size: .
v_call: TRBV19
j_call: TRBJ1-1
cdr3_nt: TGTGCCAGTAGTAAGGGTAGGGGCACTGAAGCTTTCTTT
cdr3_aa: CASSKGRGTEAFF

d_call: TRBD1
clone_size: .
v_call: TRBV6-6
j_call: TRBJ2-4
cdr3_nt: TGTGCCAGCAGTTACGTCCGACAGGGGGGCAAAAACATTCAGTACTTC
cdr3_aa: CASSYVRQGGKNIQYF

d_call: TRBD2
clone_size: .
v_call: TRBV27
j_call: TRBJ2-3
cdr3_nt: TGTGCCAGCAGCCGCCAGAGCGGGACCAGCACAGATACGCAGTATTTT
cdr3_aa: CASSRQSGTSTDTQYF

d_call: TRBD2
clone_size: once
v_call: TRBV28
j_call: TRBJ2-2
cdr3_nt: TGTGCCAGCAGGGCTAGCGGGAGGGTCACCGGGGAGCTGTTTTTT
cdr3_aa: CASRASGRVTGELFF

d_call: .
clone_size: .
v_call: TRBV28
j_call: TRBJ2-1
cdr3_nt: TGTGCCAGCAGTCCTACGAATCGGTACAATGAGCAGTTCTTC
cdr3_aa: CASSPTNRYNEQFF

d_call: TRBD2
clone_size: .
v_call: TRBV7-9
j_call: TRBJ2-1
cdr3_nt: TGTGCCAGCAGCTCCAGCGGGAGGCCCGGCAATGAGCAGTTCTTC
cdr3_aa: CASSSSGRPGNEQFF

d_call: TRBD2
clone_size: .
v_call: TRBV13
j_call: TRBJ2-2
cdr3_nt: TGTGCCAGCAGCTCAAGACTAGCGGGGGGACCGAGTGCGAACACCGGGGAGCTGTTTTTT
cdr3_aa: CASSSRLAGGPSANTGELFF

d_call: TRBD2
clone_size: .
v_call: TRBV4-1
j_call: TRBJ2-5
cdr3_nt: TGCGCCAGCAGCCAAAGACTAGCATCGGAGACCCAGTACTTC
cdr3_aa: CASSQRLASETQYF

d_call: .
clone_size: .
v_call: TRBV27
j_call: TRBJ1-2
cdr3_nt: TGTGCCAGCAGAGACAGCGTTTTCTATGGCTACACCTTC
cdr3_aa: CASRDSVFYGYTF

d_call: .
clone_size: .
v_call: TRBV12-5
j_call: TRBJ1-1
cdr3_nt: TGTGCTAGTGGCTCAGAAGGGGGAACTGAAGCTTTCTTT
cdr3_aa: CASGSEGGTEAFF

d_call: .
clone_size: few
v_call: TRBV4-3
j_call: TRBJ1-2
cdr3_nt: TGCGCCAGCAGCCAAGCCACAGCTCCTAACTATGGCTACACCTTC
cdr3_aa: CASSQATAPNYGYTF

d_call: TRBD2
clone_size: .
v_call: TRBV19
j_call: TRBJ2-3
cdr3_nt: TGTGCCAGTAGTACCTTTCTAGCGGGGAGCACAGATACGCAGTATTTT
cdr3_aa: CASSTFLAGSTDTQYF

d_call: .
clone_size: .
v_call: TRBV6-1
j_call: TRBJ1-4
cdr3_nt: TGTGCCAGCAGTGATGGCAGGGAAGTGGGAAAACTGTTTTTT
cdr3_aa: CASSDGREVGKLFF

d_call: .
clone_size: .
v_call: TRBV9
j_call: TRBJ1-6
cdr3_nt: TGTGCCAGCAGCGTTTGGGGGGGTTCTAATTCACCCCTCCACTTT
cdr3_aa: CASSVWGGSNSPLHF

d_call: TRBD1
clone_size: .
v_call: TRBV19
j_call: TRBJ2-1
cdr3_nt: TGTGCCAGTAGCCGACAGGGTCGGCACAATGAGCAGTTCTTC
cdr3_aa: CASSRQGRHNEQFF